This T cell receptor (beta chain) appears in the sequencing data of a study of vaccination effects on CD4 cells after COVID-19. With 6 bases removed from V and 10 bases from J, the gap between germline ends came to 10 bases. The CDR3 runs 12 residues. Germline V CDR1 and CDR2: MNHEY, SMNVEV (reference sequence). ViraFEST expansion of antigen-specific CD4+ T cells with viral peptide pools preceded sequencing. The culture ran for about 11 days, and then CD4+ T cells were isolated. The participants, recipients of two vaccine doses, got either BNT162b2 or mRNA-1273. On this clone: What it binds is unknown.

Only in-frame clones appear in the TCRdb table, and some are missing; sequencing was by immunoSEQ multiplex PCR. The table records more than 25,000 clones, roughly 77% of them present only once. This material consisted of CD4+ T cells from PBMCs cultured with HCoV-229E spike peptides, taken after COVID-19 vaccination. The genes are TRBV27 and TRBJ1-6; perhaps TRBD1 as D (6 bases). The clonotype comes from a human donor who received a COVID-19 vaccine. In nucleotides, the CDR3 is TGTGCCAGCAGCCAACAGGGCTCACCCCTCCACTTT. Translating gives CASSQQGSPLHF.